One sample yielded the 26 T cell receptor beta chains listed below, sequenced in a study of beta chain features in type 1 diabetes. Sequenced material consisted of expressed TCRB transcripts (all of the isolated RNA was reverse transcribed). Sequencing was performed with immunoSEQ multiplex PCR; in TCRdb, only in-frame clones are kept and a portion is missing. The sample shows some 15,000 clones, 43% of them seen only once. Sequencing input: stem cell memory CD4+ T cells from blood. Receptor source: a woman in her 40s in good health.

This clone has more than one count but fewer than ten. The chain uses TRBV4-1 and TRBJ2-2; 7 positions agree with TRBD1. Germline values: CDR1 MGHRA, CDR2 YSYEKL. This CDR3 has 20 amino acids. V lost 2 bases, J lost 0 bases, and 15 bases stayed unmatched. The chain's CDR3 is CASSQFHPDRILSNTGELFF. CDR3 bases: TGCGCCAGCAGCCAATTTCATCCGGACAGGATCCTTTCGAACACCGGGGAGCTGTTTTTT.

This clone was observed a few times. This chain uses TRBV5-5 with TRBJ2-3, with a weak D call TRBD2 (6 bases). The CDR3 has 14 residues. Trimming left V 3 bases short and J 0 bases short, with 8 bases between. CDR1 and CDR2 (germline): SGHKS, YYEKEE (reference sequence). The CDR3 bases are TGTGCCAGCAGCTCCGGGACTAGCACAGATACGCAGTATTTT. It encodes CASSSGTSTDTQYF.

This rearrangement joins TRBV27 to TRBJ2-7; 8 nucleotides agree with TRBD2. The CDR3 runs to 16 residues. Per germline, CDR1 MNHEY and CDR2 SMNVEV (reference sequence). V shed 8 bases and J 4 bases; nucleotides not matched to a gene: 16. Here the CDR3 reads CASPQGIREGTYEQYF. The CDR3 DNA is TGTGCCAGCCCCCAGGGTATCCGGGAGGGGACTTACGAGCAGTACTTC.

This clone was observed a few times. This chain joins TRBV7-9 and TRBJ2-1; TRBD1 aligns across 9 bases. V dropped 5 bases and J dropped 4; count of bases not matched to a gene: 6. CDR1 SEHNR and CDR2 FQNEAQ come from the germline V gene (reference sequence). CDR3 length: 15 residues. This CDR3 is CASSQPGTGYNEQFF. The CDR3 DNA is TGTGCCAGCAGCCAGCCCGGGACAGGGTACAATGAGCAGTTCTTC.

This sequence joins TRBV19 and TRBJ2-6; no clear D gene. The germline V gene has CDR1 LNHDA and CDR2 SQIVND (reference sequence). The CDR3 has 15 residues. V was pared by 10 bases and J by 0 bases, with 13 bases between. For the CDR3, the DNA is TGTGCCACCGCCGGGTTAAACTCTGGGGCCAACGTCCTGACTTTC. This gives the protein CATAGLNSGANVLTF.

This clone was counted only a few times. The V call is TRBV5-4, the J call TRBJ1-1, with D hard to call. This CDR3 region has 13 residues. The V end lost 0 bases, the J end lost 4 bases, and 7 bases lay between the germline ends. Germline-derived CDR1 and CDR2 are SGHNT and YYREEE (reference sequence). CDR3 coding DNA: TGTGCCAGCAGCTTGGAAACAGTCACTGAAGCTTTCTTT. Its translation: CASSLETVTEAFF.

This clone was observed a handful of times. The chain employs TRBV7-2 and TRBJ1-1; 9 nucleotides align to TRBD1. The J segment lost 4 bases and the V segment lost 5 bases, leaving 5 bases of the junction unmatched. The CDR3 has 14 residues. Germline V gene lookup returns CDR1 SGHTA and CDR2 FQGNSA. The CDR3 DNA reads as TGTGCCAGCAGCCAAAAGACAGGGGGCACTGAAGCTTTCTTT. Amino acids: CASSQKTGGTEAFF.

The sample holds a few counts of this clone. The chain links TRBV7-9 to TRBJ2-2; D is undetermined. The CDR3 spans 13 residues. V was trimmed by 1 base and J by 5 bases, leaving 5 bases between them. Germline V gives CDR1 SEHNR, CDR2 FQNEAQ (reference sequence). The CDR3 DNA reads as TGTGCCAGCAGCTTAGGCGCGACCGGGGAGCTGTTTTTT. Translated, it gives CASSLGATGELFF.

This clone was recorded a few times. The CDR3 sequence: CASSFGRGQDEKLFF. In DNA form, the CDR3 reads TGTGCCAGCAGCTTCGGAAGGGGGCAGGATGAAAAACTGTTTTTT. The chain recombines TRBV7-9 with TRBJ1-4, with 7 bases matching TRBD1. Germline V gene sequence: CDR1 SEHNR, CDR2 FQNEAQ (reference sequence). This CDR3 has 15 amino acids. Losses at the gene ends were 3 bases for V and 6 bases for J; bases not matched to a gene: 7.

This clone has a handful of counts. The CDR3 loop is CASSQPPQGLSYEQYF. The CDR3 coding sequence is TGCGCCAGCAGTCAACCACCACAGGGGCTCTCCTACGAGCAGTACTTC. The V call is TRBV23-1, the J call TRBJ2-7; 7 nucleotides align to TRBD1. TRBV23-1 is placed among ORFs of uncertain function. This CDR3 has 16 amino acids. Trimming at V came to 2 bases and at J to 0 bases, leaving 7 bases not matched to a gene.

The rearrangement links TRBV6-1 to TRBJ1-1; D is unclear. This CDR3 spans 14 amino acids. The V gene lost 6 bases and the J gene lost 4 bases, with 15 bases spanning the gap. CDR1 and CDR2 (germline): MNHNS, SASEGT. CDR3 region: CASRVQTAGTEAFF. DNA of the CDR3: TGTGCCAGCAGGGTCCAAACTGCGGGCACTGAAGCTTTCTTT.

The chain carries TRBV12-5 and TRBJ2-3; D gene unclear. Germline-derived CDR1 and CDR2 are LGHNT and FRNRAP. V was shortened by 2 bases and J by 0 bases, with 6 bases between the two germline ends. The CDR3 totals 14 residues. CDR3 amino acids: CASGLTASTDTQYF. For the CDR3, the DNA is TGTGCTAGTGGTTTGACAGCTAGCACAGATACGCAGTATTTT.

The genes are TRBV18 and TRBJ1-1; D might be TRBD1 (6 bases). This CDR3 contains 14 residues. Per the germline V gene, CDR1 is KGHSH and CDR2 is LQKENI. CDR3 amino acids: CAEKGVILGTEAFF. The CDR3 DNA reads TGTGCGGAAAAGGGGGTAATTTTGGGCACTGAAGCTTTCTTT. The full variable domain, rest sourced from reference TRBV18 and TRBJ1-1, is NAGVMQNPRHLVRRRGQEARLRCSPMKGHSHVYWYRQLPEEGLKFMVYLQKENIIDESGMPKERFSAEFPKEGPSILRIQQVVRGDSAAYFCAEKGVILGTEAFFGQGTRLTVV.

CDR3 coding DNA: TGTGCCAGTAGTTCCGGACTATACTACGAGCAGTACTTC. It is translated as CASSSGLYYEQYF. V gene TRBV19 combines with J gene TRBJ2-7, with a weak D call TRBD2 (6 bases). The CDR3 is 13 amino acids. CDR1 and CDR2 from the germline V gene are LNHDA and SQIVND (reference sequence). Trimming stripped 5 bases from V and 3 bases from J, with 11 bases between.

This clone was detected only once. The chain uses TRBV4-1 and TRBJ1-1; D unclear. The CDR3 length is 16 residues. The V end was cut by 1 base, the J end by 5 bases, with 17 bases between. Germline V gene lookup returns CDR1 MGHRA and CDR2 YSYEKL. The CDR3 DNA reads as TGCGCCAGCAGCCAAGCGGATCGGGAGCGTGGGACTGAAGCTTTCTTT. Translated, it gives CASSQADRERGTEAFF.

The chain carries TRBV12-5 and TRBJ2-2; D possibly corresponds to TRBD1 (6 bases). Germline values: CDR1 LGHNT, CDR2 FRNRAP. The CDR3 length is 15 residues. The V and J ends lost 3 bases and 4 bases respectively, with 12 bases between them. The CDR3 coding sequence is TGTGCTAGTGGTTTACACGGGACACCCACCGGGGAGCTGTTTTTT. As protein: CASGLHGTPTGELFF.

This clone has more than one count but fewer than ten. The genes are TRBV7-6 and TRBJ1-1, with D perhaps TRBD1 (5 bases). Germline-derived CDR1 and CDR2 are SGHVS and FNYEAQ. This CDR3 contains 11 residues. With 5 bases removed from V and 9 bases from J, the gap between germline ends came to 10 bases. The CDR3: CASSQQAKAFF. CDR3 sequence (DNA): TGTGCCAGCAGCCAACAGGCGAAAGCTTTCTTT.

This clone was recorded a few times. CDR3 DNA: TGTGCCAGCACAGTACTGACAGGGAATAATTCACCCCTCCACTTT. Protein product: CASTVLTGNNSPLHF. The V gene is TRBV28, the J gene TRBJ1-6; 7 bases align to TRBD1. The CDR3 contains 15 residues. After removal of 7 bases from V and 5 bases from J, the junction contained 8 bases not matched to a gene. Germline V lookup: CDR1 MDHEN, CDR2 SYDVKM.

In this sample, this clone turned up once. The chain joins TRBV7-2 to TRBJ2-5; 7 bases agree with TRBD2. CDR1 is SGHTA, CDR2 FQGNSA, per germline. CDR3 length: 12 amino acids. The CDR3, as DNA: TGTGCGACTAGCAGGTACCAAGAGACCCAGTACTTC. Amino acid sequence: CATSRYQETQYF.

The chain is built from TRBV7-6 and TRBJ1-2; D is unresolved. V was clipped by 1 base and J by 4 bases, with 7 bases between them. This CDR3 spans 13 amino acids. Germline V CDR1 and CDR2: SGHVS, FNYEAQ. In DNA, the CDR3 is TGTGCCAGCAGCTTAGACAGATCCTATGGCTACACCTTC. Its translation is CASSLDRSYGYTF.

V gene TRBV11-2 combines with J gene TRBJ2-1, with 7 positions matching TRBD2. The CDR3 loop spans 16 amino acids. Germline CDR1 is SGHAT and CDR2 is FQNNGV. V dropped 2 bases and J dropped 9; count of bases not matched to a gene: 13. CDR3 DNA sequence: TGTGCCAGCAGCTTAACCCCTGGTGGAGCGGGGACTGAGCAGTTCTTC. This gives the protein CASSLTPGGAGTEQFF. Filled out from reference TRBV11-2 and TRBJ2-1, the complete variable domain reads EAGVAQSPRYKIIEKRQSVAFWCNPISGHATLYWYQQILGQGPKLLIQFQNNGVVDDSQLPKDRFSAERLKGVDSTLKIQPAKLEDSAVYLCASSLTPGGAGTEQFFGPGTRLTVL.

The rearrangement joins TRBV13 to TRBJ2-3; 10 bases match TRBD2. This CDR3 spans 19 amino acids. Germline-derived CDR1 and CDR2 are PRHDT and FYEKMQ (reference sequence). Unmatched junction bases numbered 14, after V lost 5 bases and J lost 0 bases. The CDR3 region has the DNA TGTGCCAGCAGCCCTAGAGATGGCATAGCGGGGGGCAGCACAGATACGCAGTATTTT. Translation: CASSPRDGIAGGSTDTQYF. Full variable domain (missing parts from reference TRBV13 and TRBJ2-3): AAGVIQSPRHLIKEKRETATLKCYPIPRHDTVYWYQQGPGQDPQFLISFYEKMQSDKGSIPDRFSAQQFSDYHSELNMSSLELGDSALYFCASSPRDGIAGGSTDTQYFGPGTRLTVL.

The chain employs TRBV2 and TRBJ1-1, with D possibly being TRBD1 (6 bases). The V end lost 7 bases, the J end lost 0 bases, and 15 bases lay between the germline ends. Germline V lookup: CDR1 SNHLY, CDR2 FYNNEI. This CDR3 region has 15 residues. CDR3 sequence reads: CASIGGGLVNTEAFF. The CDR3 DNA reads as TGTGCCAGCATAGGCGGGGGGCTGGTGAACACTGAAGCTTTCTTT.

The chain links TRBV10-3 to TRBJ2-3, with 7 bases aligning to TRBD2. J gave up 4 bases and V 3 bases, and 7 bases lay outside the gene matches. The CDR3 is 15 amino acids. The V gene's germline CDR1 is ENHRY and CDR2 SYGVKD. CDR3 in DNA: TGTGCCATCAGTGACCAGCGGGGTAGGGCAGATACGCAGTATTTT. Amino acid sequence: CAISDQRGRADTQYF.

The chain links TRBV9 to TRBJ2-7; a weak D match, TRBD1 (6 bases). V was clipped by 0 bases and J by 3 bases, with 10 bases between them. There are 14 residues in the CDR3. The V gene's germline CDR1 is SGDLS and CDR2 YYNGEE. As DNA, the CDR3 is TGTGCCAGCAGCGTAGGACAGGCCCACTACGAGCAGTACTTC. Translating it yields CASSVGQAHYEQYF.

The chain links TRBV18 to TRBJ1-1; 7 nucleotides line up with TRBD1. Germline V gene data show CDR1 as KGHSH and CDR2 as LQKENI. The CDR3 totals 13 residues. V trimming: 6 bases; J trimming: 2 bases; junction bases outside the gene matches: 3. The CDR3 loop reads CASSGQVNTEAFF. CDR3 sequence (DNA): TGTGCCAGCTCTGGACAGGTTAACACTGAAGCTTTCTTT. Together with reference TRBV18 and TRBJ1-1, the CDR3 gives the full variable domain: NAGVMQNPRHLVRRRGQEARLRCSPMKGHSHVYWYRQLPEEGLKFMVYLQKENIIDESGMPKERFSAEFPKEGPSILRIQQVVRGDSAAYFCASSGQVNTEAFFGQGTRLTVV.